This T cell receptor beta chain appears in the sequencing data of a study of identical twins. Study results and caveats: Insertion counts were lower in abundant cord blood beta clonotypes, a trend that memory repertoires did not show.

In every case, the donor was a healthy Caucasian. Trimming cost V 6 bases and J 2 bases, with 30 bases left between them. This CDR3 region has 19 residues. CDR1 and CDR2 from the germline V gene are DFQATT and SNEGSKA (reference sequence). It was template switching that added a universal primer site, and there were unique molecular identifiers on the cDNA. TCRdb re-analysed the 5' RACE reads in MiXCR, keeping a single row per CDR3 protein. This table has 230,000 or so distinct CDR3 sequences, around 8% appearing once. As for this clonotype: Its antigen is currently unknown.

This sample was shared with a second study, whose subject was yellow fever vaccine responses in identical twins.

The rearrangement joins TRBV20-1 to TRBJ2-3; D not certain. The sample taken for sequencing was CD8+ T cells sorted from blood. The clonotype comes from a woman between 18 and 30 years old in good health. Here the CDR3 DNA reads TGCAGTGCCAAAGCCCCACACGAACCAACCCTTGCCTACACAGATACGCAGTATTTT. This codes for CSAKAPHEPTLAYTDTQYF.